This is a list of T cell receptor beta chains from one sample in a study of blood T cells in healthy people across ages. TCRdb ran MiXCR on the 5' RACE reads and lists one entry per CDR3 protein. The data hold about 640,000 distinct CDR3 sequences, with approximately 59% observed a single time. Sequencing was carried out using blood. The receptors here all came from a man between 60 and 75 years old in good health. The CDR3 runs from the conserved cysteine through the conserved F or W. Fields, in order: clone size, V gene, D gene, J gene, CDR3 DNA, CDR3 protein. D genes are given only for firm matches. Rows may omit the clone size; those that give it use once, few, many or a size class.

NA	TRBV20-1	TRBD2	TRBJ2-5	TGCAGTGCTAGAGCGTGGTTAGCGGGGGGTAAGGAGACCCAGTACTTC	CSARAWLAGGKETQYF
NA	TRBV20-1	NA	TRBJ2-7	TGCAGTGCAGGGGGAAAACTCTCCTACGAGCAGTACTTT	CSAGGKLSYEQYF
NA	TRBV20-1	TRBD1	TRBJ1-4	TGCAGTGCTGCCCGGGACAGCGGTAATGAAAAACTGTTTTTT	CSAARDSGNEKLFF
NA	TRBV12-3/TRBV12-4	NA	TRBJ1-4	TGTGCCAGCAGTTGGAGGGGCACTAATGAAAAACTGTTTTTT	CASSWRGTNEKLFF
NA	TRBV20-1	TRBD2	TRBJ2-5	TGCAGTGCTAGACTTGCGGGGGGGCTTTACAAAGCTGAGCAGTACTTC	CSARLAGGLYKAEQYF
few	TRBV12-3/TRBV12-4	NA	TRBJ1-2	TGTGCCAGCAGTTTATTACAGCCAGGCTATGGCTACACCTTC	CASSLLQPGYGYTF
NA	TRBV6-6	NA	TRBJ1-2	TGTGCCAGCAGTTACGGGGGGCACTCTAACTATGGCTACACCTTC	CASSYGGHSNYGYTF
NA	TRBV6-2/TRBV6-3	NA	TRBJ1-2	TGTGCCAGCAGTTACTCGGAGGCTAGGGGCTACACCTTC	CASSYSEARGYTF
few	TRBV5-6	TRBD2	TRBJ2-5	TGTGCCAGCAGCTCCCGTCCGGGACTAGCAAAAGAGACCCAGTACTTC	CASSSRPGLAKETQYF
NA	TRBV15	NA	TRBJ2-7	TGTGCCACCAGCAGAGGACTCAGGGGACACGAGCAGTACTTC	CATSRGLRGHEQYF
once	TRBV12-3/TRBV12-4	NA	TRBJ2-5	TGTGCCAGCAGTTTTATCGATGGGGGACCCCAAAGGGGCTACAATGAGCAGTACTTC	CASSFIDGGPQRGYNEQYF
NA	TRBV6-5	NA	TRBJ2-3	TGTGCCAGCAGTTACTCGTCTAGCAGAAGAGATACGCAGTATTTT	CASSYSSSRRDTQYF